The 20 T cell receptor beta chains in this list originate from one sample, sequenced in a study of blood T cell repertoires in COVID-19. The repertoire was sequenced with immunoSEQ multiplex PCR; TCRdb's copy has only in-frame clones and lacks some. In the table there are about 190,000 clones, around 80% of which are singletons. The source material was peripheral blood. The receptors here all came from a woman older than 75 with active or convalescent COVID-19.

This rearrangement joins TRBV28 to TRBJ2-5, with D tentatively TRBD1 (6 bases). V shed 3 bases and J shed 2 bases, with 13 bases lying between them. CDR1 is MDHEN and CDR2 is SYDVKM in the germline V gene. This CDR3 comprises 15 residues. The CDR3 DNA is TGTGCCAGCAGTTTCGTGGGGGCCAATCAAGAGACCCAGTACTTC. Encoded protein: CASSFVGANQETQYF.

Only a few counts were recorded for this clone. The chain recombines TRBV4-2 with TRBJ1-3; 7 bases are shared with TRBD1. The CDR3 consists of 15 residues. In germline, CDR1 is LGHNA, CDR2 YNFKEQ. V lost 4 bases to trimming and J lost 2 bases; unmatched junction nucleotides: 5. CDR3 coding DNA: TGTGCCAGCAGCCCCCGGGACAGCCCTGGAAACACCATATATTTT. It codes for CASSPRDSPGNTIYF.

V gene TRBV15 combines with J gene TRBJ2-2; D not resolved. Germline-derived CDR1 and CDR2 are LNHNV and YYDKDF (reference sequence). Deletions cut 5 bases from V and 4 bases from J, with 14 bases between. The CDR3 is 15 residues long. CDR3 loop: CATSDPRSSTGELFF. The CDR3, as DNA: TGTGCCACCAGCGATCCCCGGAGCTCCACCGGGGAGCTGTTTTTT.

The genes are TRBV19 and TRBJ1-3, with 7 bases lining up with TRBD1. Trimming cost V 4 bases and J 2 bases; bases outside gene matches: 5. This CDR3 contains 15 residues. Germline loops: CDR1 LNHDA, CDR2 SQIVND (reference sequence). The CDR3 spells CASSSGTAAGNTIYF. In DNA, the CDR3 is TGTGCCAGTAGTAGCGGGACAGCCGCTGGAAACACCATATATTTT.

The chain uses TRBV28 and TRBJ2-5; perhaps TRBD1 as D (6 bases). CDR1 is MDHEN, CDR2 SYDVKM, per germline. The CDR3 sequence is 16 residues long. V lost 7 bases and J 5 bases, leaving 23 bases between the germline ends. In DNA form, the CDR3 reads TGTGCCAGCACCTATCAGGGGACCAGGGGTGTTGAGACCCAGTACTTC. Translated: CASTYQGTRGVETQYF.

The V call is TRBV18, the J call TRBJ1-4; 9 bases map to TRBD1. This CDR3 has 17 amino acids. Unmatched junction bases numbered 11, after V lost 6 bases and J lost 3 bases. The germline gives CDR1 KGHSH, CDR2 LQKENI. The CDR3 DNA reads TGTGCCAGCTCGCCTTCCCGGGACAGGGTTTCTAATGAAAAACTGTTTTTT. Protein product: CASSPSRDRVSNEKLFF.

The chain is built from TRBV4-3 and TRBJ1-4, with 7 bases lining up with TRBD1. Germline values: CDR1 LGHNA, CDR2 YSLEER. The V and J ends lost 3 bases and 0 bases, in that order; junction bases with no gene match: 16. CDR3 length: 20 amino acids. CDR3 residues: CASSQSLTGWGQATNEKLFF. For the CDR3, the DNA is TGCGCCAGCAGCCAGTCCCTGACAGGGTGGGGTCAAGCAACTAATGAAAAACTGTTTTTT.

The chain recombines TRBV11-2 with TRBJ1-1; weak D call: TRBD1 (6 bases). Trimming took off 1 base at V and 7 bases at J, with 22 bases between the two ends. The CDR3 has 17 amino acids. Per the germline V gene, CDR1 is SGHAT and CDR2 is FQNNGV. CDR3 bases: TGTGCCAGCAGCTTAGGGAAACAGGGCCTCGTCACGGGTGAAGCTTTCTTT. Its translation is CASSLGKQGLVTGEAFF.

This clone was counted once. The rearrangement uses TRBV7-8 and TRBJ2-5; the D gene is possibly TRBD2 (7 bases). This CDR3 has 15 residues. Between the trimmed V and J ends, which lost 7 bases and 5 bases, there was a span of 20 bases. In germline, CDR1 is SGHVS, CDR2 FQNEAQ. The CDR3 bases are TGTGCCAGCACCCGACCGGCGGGGGCCGGGGAGACCCAGTACTTC. Translating gives CASTRPAGAGETQYF. Variable domain in full (rest from reference TRBV7-8 and TRBJ2-5): GAGVSQSPRYKVAKRGQDVALRCDPISGHVSLFWYQQALGQGPEFLTYFQNEAQLDKSGLPSDRFFAERPEGSVSTLKIQRTQQEDSAVYLCASTRPAGAGETQYFGPGTRLLVL.

This clone appeared a single time. J is TRBJ2-3 and V is TRBV6-5, with D uncertain. CDR1 is MNHEY and CDR2 is SVGAGI in the germline V gene. V was clipped by 6 bases and J by 6 bases, with 7 bases between them. The length of the CDR3 is 11 residues. The CDR3 nucleotides read TGTGCCAGCAGCCACTCGGATACGCAGTATTTT. Encoded protein: CASSHSDTQYF.

This rearrangement joins TRBV6-5 to TRBJ2-3; TRBD1 matches 10 bases. The CDR3 totals 15 residues. The V gene's germline CDR1 is MNHEY and CDR2 SVGAGI. V gave up 8 bases and J gave up 4 bases; unmatched junction bases: 9. CDR3 protein: CASVGQGVLADTQYF. The CDR3 region has the DNA TGTGCCAGCGTTGGACAGGGGGTTCTCGCAGATACGCAGTATTTT.

This chain joins TRBV9 and TRBJ2-7; a possible D gene is TRBD1 (5 bases). Germline V gene data show CDR1 as SGDLS and CDR2 as YYNGEE. V was clipped by 3 bases and J by 0 bases, with 13 bases between them. The CDR3 runs 15 residues. CDR3 region: CASSASWGGSYEQYF. The CDR3 bases are TGTGCCAGCAGCGCCAGCTGGGGCGGCTCCTACGAGCAGTACTTC.

The chain uses TRBV3-1 (or the pseudogene TRBV3-2) and TRBJ1-5, with D maybe TRBD1 (5 bases). Germline lookup yields CDR1 LGHDT and CDR2 YNNKEL (reference sequence). The CDR3 totals 16 residues. Trimming left V 3 bases short and J 0 bases short, with 12 bases between. In nucleotides, the CDR3 is TGTGCCAGCAGCCAGGGTGGACACCATAGCAATCAGCCCCAGCATTTT. This sequence encodes CASSQGGHHSNQPQHF.

This clone has a single count. This could be a read error, since a much larger clone is one nucleotide away. The V call is TRBV19, the J call TRBJ1-1, with D possibly TRBD1 on 5 matching bases. This CDR3 region has 12 residues. V was pared by 2 bases and J by 8 bases, with 9 bases between. Germline CDR1 is LNHDA and CDR2 is SQIVND (reference sequence). The CDR3: CASSITRVEAFF. The CDR3 DNA reads TGTGCCAGTAGTATAACCAGGGTGGAAGCTTTCTTT.

DNA for the CDR3: TGTGCCATCAGTTTGGGGGGGGGCACAGATACGCAGTATTTT. This sequence encodes CAISLGGGTDTQYF. The chain combines TRBV10-3 with TRBJ2-3; 7 bases fit TRBD2. The CDR3 is 14 amino acids. The V gene end was trimmed by 5 bases and the J gene end by 1 base; junction bases not matched to a gene: 3. Germline V lookup: CDR1 ENHRY, CDR2 SYGVKD.

This clone was detected a few times. The rearrangement joins TRBV6-2 or TRBV6-3 to TRBJ1-4; D is ambiguous. The CDR3 sequence is 15 residues long. V gave up 1 base and J gave up 5 bases, with 11 bases separating them. Germline CDR1 reads MNHEY; CDR2 reads SVGEGT. This CDR3 reads CASSYYGFSNEKLFF. CDR3 in DNA: TGTGCCAGCAGTTACTACGGGTTCTCAAATGAAAAACTGTTTTTT.

V usage is TRBV28 and J usage is TRBJ2-1; D ambiguous. Germline V gene sequence: CDR1 MDHEN, CDR2 SYDVKM. The CDR3 is made up of 12 amino acids. V lost 1 base and J lost 7, with 5 bases in between. This CDR3 is CASSLSVNEQFF. The CDR3 coding sequence is TGTGCCAGCAGTTTATCGGTGAATGAGCAGTTCTTC.

The V and J genes are TRBV6-5 and TRBJ1-1; D uncertain. Germline CDR1 is MNHEY and CDR2 is SVGAGI. The CDR3 extends over 15 amino acids. V lost 0 bases and J lost 5, with 13 bases in between. The CDR3, as DNA: TGTGCCAGCAGTTACTCGATAATTTCGGAGACTGAAGCTTTCTTT. Protein: CASSYSIISETEAFF.

In this sample, this clone turned up once. CDR3 protein: CASSQATSGTYNEQFF. The CDR3 DNA reads TGTGCCAGCAGCCAAGCAACTAGCGGGACCTACAATGAGCAGTTCTTC. The V gene is TRBV4-2, the J gene TRBJ2-1, with 10 bases identical to TRBD2. The germline gives CDR1 LGHNA, CDR2 YNFKEQ. The CDR3 consists of 16 residues. J gave up 2 bases and V 1 base, and 2 bases lay outside the gene matches.

This rearrangement joins TRBV9 to TRBJ2-1, with 12 bases lining up with TRBD2. Germline CDR1 SGDLS, CDR2 YYNGEE. V gave up 3 bases and J gave up 2 bases; unmatched junction bases: 3. The CDR3 runs to 16 residues. DNA of the CDR3: TGTGCCAGCAGCGCTAGCGGGGGGGCCCCCTACAATGAGCAGTTCTTC. This encodes CASSASGGAPYNEQFF.